The present T cell receptor (beta chain) was sequenced within a study of technical replicates of blood from several donors. Assay used: immunoSEQ multiplex PCR; TCRdb lists only in-frame clones, some missing. Among 55,000 to 70,000 clones, more than 75% were seen once, and the ten largest hold approximately 4.7%. The CDR3 covers 15 residues. Germline-derived CDR1 and CDR2 are ENHRY and SYGVKD. Trimming removed 0 bases at V and 9 bases at J, with 12 bases between. The source of this sequence is a human donor in good health. Some clones in this sample may be carry-over from other donors' samples. The sequencing input was PBMCs. V gene TRBV10-3 combines with J gene TRBJ1-6; D not certain. The CDR3 region has the DNA TGTGCCATCAGTGAGTCAGGGCCGGGGATTTCACCCCTCCACTTT. As protein: CAISESGPGISPLHF.